One sample yielded the 27 T cell receptor beta chains listed below, sequenced in a study of shared clonotypes between healthy human individuals. Terminally differentiated effector memory CD45RA+ cells were excluded by CCR7 positive selection of CD45RO-negative cells. Data came from immunoSEQ multiplex PCR; TCRdb stores just in-frame clones and leaves some out. This sample yields more than 550,000 clones, of which 92% are seen a single time; approximately 24% belongs to the top ten. The sample comprised naive CD8+ T cells sorted from blood. Receptors originate from a man aged 25-45 years in good health.

This clone has only one observation. The V call is TRBV6-5, the J call TRBJ2-1; 9 bases are a match to TRBD2. Trimming at V came to 7 bases and at J to 9 bases, leaving 10 bases not matched to a gene. The CDR3 has 14 amino acids. The germline V gene has CDR1 MNHEY and CDR2 SVGAGI. The CDR3 bases are TGTGCCAGCACCTCCCCGACTAGCGGCCTTGAGCAGTTCTTC. It specifies CASTSPTSGLEQFF.

Points on this clone: This specimen includes other DNA sequences encoding the same CDR3. The chain links TRBV4-1 to TRBJ1-5; 8 nucleotides match TRBD1. The ends lost 0 bases at V and 4 bases at J; junction bases unmatched: 5. This CDR3 is 16 amino acids long. Germline values: CDR1 MGHRA, CDR2 YSYEKL. CDR3 amino acids: CASSQDGQGANQPQHF. In DNA form, the CDR3 reads TGCGCCAGCAGCCAAGATGGGCAGGGGGCGAATCAGCCCCAGCATTTT.

The chain has TRBV7-8 and TRBJ2-1, with 11 bases aligning to TRBD2. After removal of 1 base from V and 7 bases from J, the junction contained 3 bases not matched to a gene. CDR1 and CDR2 from the germline V gene are SGHVS and FQNEAQ. The CDR3 consists of 15 residues. The DNA of the CDR3 is TGTGCCAGCAGCTTAGTACTAGCGGGAGATAATGAGCAGTTCTTC. Encoded protein: CASSLVLAGDNEQFF.

V and J are TRBV15 and TRBJ2-7, with 8 positions matching TRBD1. J lost 1 base, V lost 1 base, and 9 bases had no gene match. CDR1 and CDR2 (germline): LNHNV, YYDKDF (reference sequence). This CDR3 has 17 amino acids. DNA for the CDR3: TGTGCCACCAGCAGAGCTAGGAGCCGGGACAGGTCCTACGAGCAGTACTTC. This codes for CATSRARSRDRSYEQYF.

The CDR3 here is CASSPFIGTTNTEAFF. CDR3 coding DNA: TGTGCCAGTAGTCCTTTTATCGGGACAACGAACACTGAAGCTTTCTTT. The chain uses TRBV19 and TRBJ1-1; tentative D call: TRBD1 (6 bases). Germline CDR1 is LNHDA and CDR2 is SQIVND (reference sequence). V was trimmed by 5 bases and J by 1 base, leaving 17 bases between them. This CDR3 has 16 residues.

This chain joins TRBV7-9 and TRBJ1-4; D is uncertain. The germline CDR1 and CDR2 sequences are SEHNR and FQNEAQ (reference sequence). The CDR3 runs 14 residues. The V end was cut by 0 bases, the J end by 5 bases, with 7 bases between. CDR3 in DNA: TGTGCCAGCAGCTTAGCGAGAGGGAATGAAAAACTGTTTTTT. It specifies CASSLARGNEKLFF. Using reference TRBV7-9 and TRBJ1-4 for the parts outside the CDR3, the full variable domain is DTGVSQNPRHKITKRGQNVTFRCDPISEHNRLYWYRQTLGQGPEFLTYFQNEAQLEKSRLLSDRFSAERPKGSFSTLEIQRTEQGDSAMYLCASSLARGNEKLFFGSGTQLSVL.

This chain joins TRBV5-1 and TRBJ1-4, with TRBD1 matching 10 bases. Germline V gene lookup returns CDR1 SGHRS and CDR2 YFSETQ. The CDR3 is made up of 15 amino acids. Losses at the gene ends were 0 bases for V and 7 bases for J; bases not matched to a gene: 3. CDR3 sequence reads: CASSLGQGALEKLFF. CDR3 in DNA: TGCGCCAGCAGCTTGGGACAGGGGGCGCTTGAAAAACTGTTTTTT.

The rearrangement uses TRBV5-1 and TRBJ2-7, with 8 bases that match TRBD1. Per the germline V gene, CDR1 is SGHRS and CDR2 is YFSETQ. Trimming removed 2 bases from V and 3 bases from J; junction bases left unmatched: 4. The CDR3 is made up of 14 amino acids. The CDR3 DNA follows: TGCGCCAGCAGCTTCGGGACAGGCAACTACGAGCAGTACTTC. Translation: CASSFGTGNYEQYF.

For the CDR3, the DNA is TGTGCCAGCAGCGGCAATGGACAGGGGCTCTACGAGCAGTACTTC. As protein: CASSGNGQGLYEQYF. This chain uses TRBV7-9 with TRBJ2-7; TRBD1 agrees at 9 bases. The CDR3 extends over 15 amino acids. Germline V gives CDR1 SEHNR, CDR2 FQNEAQ (reference sequence). The J segment lost 3 bases and the V segment lost 5 bases, leaving 8 bases of the junction unmatched.

The rearrangement uses TRBV15 and TRBJ1-2, with 8 bases lining up with TRBD1. Germline loops: CDR1 LNHNV, CDR2 YYDKDF (reference sequence). CDR3 length: 17 residues. The J segment lost 7 bases and the V segment lost 3 bases, leaving 16 bases of the junction unmatched. The CDR3 spells CATSSARGRGPELGYTF. DNA for the CDR3: TGTGCCACCAGCAGTGCCAGGGGGCGAGGGCCTGAACTTGGCTACACCTTC.

The chain combines TRBV12-5 with TRBJ2-3; D not resolved. V was pared by 2 bases and J by 0 bases, with 3 bases between. Looked up from germline, CDR1 is LGHNT and CDR2 is FRNRAP. This CDR3 is 13 amino acids long. CDR3 loop: CASGLSSTDTQYF. The CDR3 bases are TGTGCTAGTGGTTTGAGTAGCACAGATACGCAGTATTTT.

The genes are TRBV29-1 and TRBJ2-5; weak D call: TRBD1 (5 bases). Germline assignment: CDR1 SQVTM and CDR2 ANQGSEA. The V gene lost 7 bases and the J gene lost 2 bases, with 11 bases spanning the gap. The CDR3 spans 12 residues. The CDR3 DNA reads TGCAGCGGCGCAGGGATTCAAGAGACCCAGTACTTC. Residues: CSGAGIQETQYF. Full variable domain (rest looked up from reference TRBV29-1 and TRBJ2-5): SAVISQKPSRDICQRGTSLTIQCQVDSQVTMMFWYRQQPGQSLTLIATANQGSEATYESGFVIDKFPISRPNLTFSTLTVSNMSPEDSSIYLCSGAGIQETQYFGPGTRLLVL.

A single count supports this clone. V and J are TRBV28 and TRBJ2-2; D not resolved. V was cut by 5 bases and J by 0 bases, with 4 bases left in between. CDR3 length: 13 residues. CDR1 and CDR2 (germline): MDHEN, SYDVKM. The CDR3 DNA reads as TGTGCCAGCAGTCCCTCGAACACCGGGGAGCTGTTTTTT. This translates into CASSPSNTGELFF.

The J gene is TRBJ2-7, the V gene TRBV7-2, with 7 nucleotides matching TRBD2. CDR1 and CDR2 from the germline V gene are SGHTA and FQGNSA. CDR3 length equals 15 residues. V was pared by 0 bases and J by 1 base, with 3 bases of the junction left unmatched. The DNA of the CDR3 is TGTGCCAGCAGCTTAGCGGGAGGGGATTCCTACGAGCAGTACTTC. Translation gives CASSLAGGDSYEQYF.

The chain recombines TRBV9 with TRBJ2-7; TRBD1 aligns across 8 bases. V was pared by 4 bases and J by 0 bases, with 6 bases of the junction left unmatched. The germline CDR1 and CDR2 sequences are SGDLS and YYNGEE. This CDR3 region has 15 residues. CDR3 protein: CASSPGQGFSYEQYF. CDR3 sequence (DNA): TGTGCCAGCAGCCCAGGACAGGGCTTCTCCTACGAGCAGTACTTC. Full variable domain (missing parts from reference TRBV9 and TRBJ2-7): DSGVTQTPKHLITATGQRVTLRCSPRSGDLSVYWYQQSLDQGLQFLIQYYNGEERAKGNILERFSAQQFPDLHSELNLSSLELGDSALYFCASSPGQGFSYEQYFGPGTRLTVT.

The chain carries TRBV10-3 and TRBJ2-7; TRBD2 agrees at 7 bases. The CDR3 is 14 amino acids. CDR1 ENHRY and CDR2 SYGVKD come from the germline V gene. V was pared by 8 bases and J by 3 bases, with 10 bases of the junction left unmatched. This chain's CDR3 is CAIVAAGGSYEQYF. CDR3 coding DNA: TGTGCCATCGTTGCGGCGGGCGGGAGCTACGAGCAGTACTTC.

This clone was detected once. The gene calls are TRBV14 and TRBJ2-5; no clear D gene. This CDR3 region has 14 residues. V was pared by 4 bases and J by 3 bases, with 12 bases between. Germline V lookup: CDR1 SGHDN, CDR2 FVKESK. In nucleotides, the CDR3 is TGTGCCAGCAGCCCCCTTGCTATAGAAGAGACCCAGTACTTC. This gives the protein CASSPLAIEETQYF.

This clone appeared a single time. This rearrangement joins TRBV23-1 to TRBJ2-7, with a weak D call TRBD1 (5 bases). TRBV23-1 is sorted into the ORF group, with uncertain function. V lost 4 bases and J lost 5, with 15 bases in between. The CDR3 sequence is 14 residues long. As DNA, the CDR3 is TGCGCCAGCAGTCGCCAGGGTTGCATCCACGAGCAGTACTTC. It is translated as CASSRQGCIHEQYF.

The sample holds one count of this clone. The V call is TRBV27, the J call TRBJ2-1; 12 nucleotides line up with TRBD2. The V gene's germline CDR1 is MNHEY and CDR2 SMNVEV (reference sequence). CDR3 length equals 18 residues. The trim removed 3 bases at V and 3 bases at J, leaving 9 bases unmatched. The CDR3 DNA sequence: TGTGCCAGCAGTTTGACTAGCGGGAGTTTCACCGTCTACAATGAGCAGTTCTTC. It specifies CASSLTSGSFTVYNEQFF.

The J gene is TRBJ1-5, the V gene TRBV27; 8 bases align to TRBD1. CDR3 length: 14 amino acids. With 5 bases clipped from V and 3 bases from J, the junction kept 3 bases outside the gene matches. Germline-derived CDR1 and CDR2 are MNHEY and SMNVEV (reference sequence). DNA of the CDR3: TGTGCCAGCAGTCCAGGGGGCACCAATCAGCCCCAGCATTTT. It yields the protein CASSPGGTNQPQHF.

CDR3 coding DNA: TGTGCCATCAGCCGGACTAGCGGGACAAAGGCAGATACGCAGTATTTT. It codes for CAISRTSGTKADTQYF. V and J are TRBV10-3 and TRBJ2-3, with 12 bases fitting TRBD2. Trimming took 6 bases from V and 4 from J; bases not matched to a gene: 8. This CDR3 has 16 residues. Per germline, CDR1 ENHRY and CDR2 SYGVKD.

The chain links TRBV29-1 to TRBJ2-2; tentatively, D is TRBD1 (5 bases). V lost 6 bases to trimming and J lost 1 base, with 9 bases between them. The CDR3 runs 13 residues. The germline V gene encodes CDR1 SQVTM and CDR2 ANQGSEA. Here the CDR3 reads CSVPGKNTGELFF. DNA for the CDR3: TGCAGCGTACCAGGGAAGAACACCGGGGAGCTGTTTTTT.

The chain has TRBV5-1 and TRBJ2-1, with 14 bases identical to TRBD2. The CDR3 has 16 amino acids. Germline trimming cut 4 bases from V and 8 bases from J; bases unmatched to any gene: 8. In germline, CDR1 is SGHRS, CDR2 YFSETQ. The CDR3 DNA follows: TGCGCCAGCAGCCCGGAGGGACTAGCGGGAGTGGATGAGCAGTTCTTC. Residues: CASSPEGLAGVDEQFF.

The chain uses TRBV9 and TRBJ2-1, with 7 bases aligning to TRBD2. V lost 3 bases and J lost 6; bases outside the gene matches: 9. CDR1 is SGDLS and CDR2 is YYNGEE in the germline V gene. This CDR3 region has 15 residues. CDR3 nucleotides: TGTGCCAGCAGCGCTAGCGGCCGGCCAGCCAATGAGCAGTTCTTC. It codes for CASSASGRPANEQFF.

The V call is TRBV7-6, the J call TRBJ2-2; D is uncertain. The CDR3 extends over 14 amino acids. CDR1 is SGHVS and CDR2 is FNYEAQ in the germline V gene. V lost 2 bases and J lost 1, with 5 bases in between. CDR3 residues: CASSLSLNTGELFF. The CDR3 DNA is TGTGCCAGCAGCTTATCCCTGAACACCGGGGAGCTGTTTTTT.

The genes are TRBV7-8 and TRBJ1-5; 7 bases align to TRBD1. The V gene's germline CDR1 is SGHVS and CDR2 FQNEAQ. This CDR3 region has 14 residues. With 5 bases clipped from V and 3 bases from J, the junction kept 4 bases outside the gene matches. CDR3 in DNA: TGTGCCAGCAGCAATCAGGGGGTCAATCAGCCCCAGCATTTT. It yields the protein CASSNQGVNQPQHF.

The chain employs TRBV7-6 and TRBJ2-7, with D possibly being TRBD2 (5 bases). The CDR3 is 17 amino acids. V gave up 5 bases and J gave up 0 bases, with 20 bases separating them. Germline V gives CDR1 SGHVS, CDR2 FNYEAQ. The CDR3 bases are TGTGCCAGCAGCCCCCGGATGAGCGGATACCTCTCCTACGAGCAGTACTTC. Translating it yields CASSPRMSGYLSYEQYF. Together with reference TRBV7-6 and TRBJ2-7, the CDR3 gives the full variable domain: GAGVSQSPRYKVTKRGQDVALRCDPISGHVSLYWYRQALGQGPEFLTYFNYEAQQDKSGLPNDRFSAERPEGSISTLTIQRTEQRDSAMYRCASSPRMSGYLSYEQYFGPGTRLTVT.